The 18 T cell receptor beta chains presented below share a single source sample, sequenced in a study of blood T cell repertoires in COVID-19. Assay: immunoSEQ multiplex PCR; the TCRdb copy retains only in-frame clones and omits some. The sample holds 200,000 to 250,000 clones, approximately 90% seen once. Sequencing input: peripheral blood. Receptor source: a man aged 25-45 years who had recovered from COVID-19.

The chain carries TRBV14 and TRBJ1-1, with D possibly being TRBD1 (5 bases). This CDR3 region has 15 residues. V lost 3 bases to trimming and J lost 0 bases, with 11 bases between them. The germline gives CDR1 SGHDN, CDR2 FVKESK. The CDR3 spells CASSQVRGVNTEAFF. The CDR3 DNA is TGTGCCAGCAGCCAGGTTCGGGGGGTGAACACTGAAGCTTTCTTT.

This chain links TRBV5-8 with TRBJ1-2; 9 nucleotides line up with TRBD1. The trim removed 3 bases at V and 3 bases at J, leaving 12 bases unmatched. The CDR3 contains 17 residues. Germline V CDR1 and CDR2: SGHTS, YDEGEE. CDR3 sequence: CASSWGTGQASDYGYTF. DNA of the CDR3: TGTGCCAGCAGCTGGGGGACAGGGCAGGCTTCGGACTATGGCTACACCTTC.

The rearrangement links TRBV10-2 to TRBJ2-1; D is unclear. Germline CDR1 WSHSY, CDR2 SAAADI. The CDR3 sequence is 15 residues long. V gave up 6 bases and J gave up 0 bases, with 12 bases separating them. CDR3 in amino acids: CASRERPSSYNEQFF. The CDR3 nucleotides are TGCGCCAGCAGAGAGCGTCCGAGCTCCTACAATGAGCAGTTCTTC.

The genes are TRBV5-4 and TRBJ1-5, with 11 bases that match TRBD1. Germline V gene sequence: CDR1 SGHNT, CDR2 YYREEE (reference sequence). CDR3 length: 19 residues. J was trimmed by 2 bases and V by 0 bases; bases with no gene match: 10. CDR3 residues: CASSLVRTGGILGNQPQHF. Here the CDR3 DNA reads TGTGCCAGCAGCTTGGTACGGACAGGGGGCATATTAGGCAATCAGCCCCAGCATTTT. Full variable domain (missing parts from reference TRBV5-4 and TRBJ1-5): ETGVTQSPTHLIKTRGQQVTLRCSSQSGHNTVSWYQQALGQGPQFIFQYYREEENGRGNFPPRFSGLQFPNYSSELNVNALELDDSALYLCASSLVRTGGILGNQPQHFGDGTRLSIL.

This clone appeared a few times. The chain links TRBV7-8 to TRBJ1-5; D is undetermined. CDR3 size: 12 residues. V lost 5 bases, J lost 4 bases, and 6 bases lay in between. The germline gives CDR1 SGHVS, CDR2 FQNEAQ. In DNA, the CDR3 is TGTGCCAGCAGCCGAATAAATCAGCCCCAGCATTTT. Translating gives CASSRINQPQHF.

V gene TRBV12-1 combines with J gene TRBJ2-2; TRBD2 is taken as the D call from the table, unchecked against the DNA. TRBV12-1 is listed as a pseudogene. This CDR3 comprises 15 residues. The CDR3 here is CASIPGGAGTGELFF. The CDR3 nucleotides read TGTGCCAGCATCCCGGGCGGGGCAGGGACCGGGGAGCTGTTTTTT.

This chain connects TRBV19 to TRBJ2-5, with 7 nucleotides matching TRBD2. Germline V gives CDR1 LNHDA, CDR2 SQIVND (reference sequence). The CDR3 extends over 14 amino acids. The trim removed 7 bases at V and 2 bases at J, leaving 7 bases unmatched. The CDR3 nucleotides are TGTGCCAGTAACTTCGGGACTACTCAAGAGACCCAGTACTTC. Translating gives CASNFGTTQETQYF.

V is TRBV19 and J is TRBJ2-7; perhaps TRBD2 as D (6 bases). V gave up 5 bases and J gave up 4 bases, with 21 bases separating them. The CDR3 runs 16 residues. Germline CDR1 and CDR2: LNHDA and SQIVND (reference sequence). The CDR3 is CASSYLPGGDSYEQYF. Here the CDR3 DNA reads TGTGCCAGTAGTTACCTCCCCGGCGGGGATTCATACGAGCAGTACTTC.

V and J are TRBV5-1 and TRBJ2-3; 8 bases fit TRBD2. V gave up 0 bases and J gave up 4 bases; unmatched junction bases: 10. Germline CDR1 is SGHRS and CDR2 is YFSETQ. This CDR3 is built from 17 residues. CDR3 sequence reads: CASSLAGGGGRPDTQYF. DNA of the CDR3: TGCGCCAGCAGCTTGGCCGGTGGCGGGGGGCGCCCAGATACGCAGTATTTT.

The genes are TRBV5-4 and TRBJ2-5, with TRBD2 matching over 9 bases. CDR3 length: 16 amino acids. CDR1 SGHNT and CDR2 YYREEE come from the germline V gene (reference sequence). With 4 bases clipped from V and 3 bases from J, the junction kept 10 bases outside the gene matches. DNA for the CDR3: TGTGCCAGCAGCAGTAGCCCCGGGACTAGCAAAGAGACCCAGTACTTC. It yields the protein CASSSSPGTSKETQYF. Supplemented by reference TRBV5-4 and TRBJ2-5, the full variable domain reads ETGVTQSPTHLIKTRGQQVTLRCSSQSGHNTVSWYQQALGQGPQFIFQYYREEENGRGNFPPRFSGLQFPNYSSELNVNALELDDSALYLCASSSSPGTSKETQYFGPGTRLLVL.

This chain joins TRBV4-1 and TRBJ2-7; 15 nucleotides match TRBD2. Trimming removed 4 bases from V and 4 bases from J; junction bases left unmatched: 2. The germline gives CDR1 MGHRA, CDR2 YSYEKL. The CDR3 sequence is 15 residues long. CDR3 sequence (DNA): TGCGCCAGCAGCCTCGGGACTAGCGGGGGGTACGAGCAGTACTTC. Its protein is CASSLGTSGGYEQYF.

This chain uses TRBV7-9 with TRBJ2-5; D may be TRBD1 (6 bases). Germline lookup yields CDR1 SEHNR and CDR2 FQNEAQ (reference sequence). Between the trimmed V and J ends, which lost 0 bases and 7 bases, there was a span of 12 bases. The CDR3 is made up of 14 amino acids. Written as DNA, the CDR3 is TGTGCCAGCAGCTTAGCAGGGGGTGGAAGGACCCAGTACTTC. Amino acid sequence: CASSLAGGGRTQYF. Looking up the rest from reference TRBV7-9 and TRBJ2-5 gives the full variable domain: DTGVSQNPRHKITKRGQNVTFRCDPISEHNRLYWYRQTLGQGPEFLTYFQNEAQLEKSRLLSDRFSAERPKGSFSTLEIQRTEQGDSAMYLCASSLAGGGRTQYFGPGTRLLVL.

The chain uses TRBV29-1 and TRBJ2-7; tentatively, D is TRBD1 (6 bases). CDR3 length: 14 amino acids. CDR1 is SQVTM, CDR2 ANQGSEA, per germline. Trimming took 2 bases from V and 9 from J, leaving 20 bases between them. CDR3 protein: CSVEYVNRVETQYF. The CDR3 DNA sequence: TGCAGCGTTGAATATGTTAACAGGGTGGAAACGCAGTACTTC.

This chain's CDR3 is CASSVGQHTEAFF. The CDR3 region has the DNA TGTGCCAGCAGTGTCGGACAGCACACTGAAGCTTTCTTT. This chain joins TRBV12-3 or TRBV12-4 and TRBJ1-1; maybe TRBD1 (6 bases). Trimming cost V 5 bases and J 3 bases, with 10 bases left between them. The CDR3 has 13 residues.

The gene calls are TRBV11-3 and TRBJ2-2, with TRBD1 matching over 11 bases. V shed 5 bases and J 3 bases; nucleotides not matched to a gene: 11. The CDR3 totals 18 residues. Germline CDR1 reads SGHNT; CDR2 reads YENEEA. Written as DNA, the CDR3 is TGTGCCAGCAGCCATTCAGTAGGACAGGGGGCACACACCGGGGAGCTGTTTTTT. Translating gives CASSHSVGQGAHTGELFF.

The chain links TRBV4-2 to TRBJ2-7, with a weak D call TRBD2 (5 bases). The CDR3 is 14 amino acids. Germline V gene data show CDR1 as LGHNA and CDR2 as YNFKEQ. Trimming took off 0 bases at V and 5 bases at J, with 11 bases between the two ends. In nucleotides, the CDR3 is TGTGCCAGCAGCCAAGATACTAGAAGTGACGAGCAGTACTTC. It encodes CASSQDTRSDEQYF.

The chain combines TRBV27 with TRBJ2-7; 7 bases match TRBD1. This CDR3 spans 14 amino acids. Germline V lookup: CDR1 MNHEY, CDR2 SMNVEV (reference sequence). The trim removed 2 bases at V and 6 bases at J, leaving 7 bases unmatched. In nucleotides, the CDR3 is TGTGCCAGCAGTTTAACAGGGGCTGCTGGCGAGCAGTACTTC. Translating it yields CASSLTGAAGEQYF.

The J gene is TRBJ1-2, the V gene TRBV7-9; a possible D gene is TRBD1 (5 bases). This CDR3 spans 13 amino acids. From germline, CDR1 is SEHNR and CDR2 FQNEAQ (reference sequence). The V gene lost 8 bases and the J gene lost 7 bases, with 17 bases spanning the gap. For the CDR3, the DNA is TGTGCCAGCGAAGTCGCAGGGATGGGTGGCTACACCTTC. Protein product: CASEVAGMGGYTF.